This entry is about one T cell receptor (beta chain). Its cognate antigen is unknown. This entry comes from a study of cytomegalovirus exposure and HLA in healthy donors. Broader study findings: Across all donors, roughly uniform sequencing depth was an assumption of the presence/absence analyses. Evidence from a later analysis indicated that most CMV-associated TCR beta chains looked HLA-restricted.

The PCR ran on 60 Vbeta and 13 Jbeta primers. Generated by immunoSEQ multiplex PCR, the TCRdb table keeps only in-frame clones and is missing some. The sample comprises about 180,000 clones, roughly 78% of which are singletons, and 1% rests with the top ten. The CDR3 sequence is 15 residues long. Trimming removed 4 bases from V and 4 bases from J, with 12 bases in between. Germline values: CDR1 SGHRS, CDR2 YFSETQ. This sequence joins TRBV5-1 and TRBJ2-6; no definite D call. The receptor was derived from a woman in her forties or fifties in good health and CMV-seropositive. Sequenced: PBMCs. In DNA form, the CDR3 reads TGCGCCAGCAGCGTTGGCAGGTCAGGGGCCAACGTCCTGACTTTC. Protein product: CASSVGRSGANVLTF.